This T cell receptor (beta chain) was observed in a study of T cells in localized non-small cell lung cancer. The CDR3 is 16 amino acids. Germline CDR1 and CDR2: SEHNR and FQNEAQ (reference sequence). The J segment lost 2 bases and the V segment lost 6 bases, leaving 4 bases of the junction unmatched. The data were produced by immunoSEQ multiplex PCR, yet TCRdb's version contains in-frame clones alone and is incomplete. The sample contains about 21,000 clones, over 75% of which appear only once. The rearrangement joins TRBV7-9 to TRBJ2-3; 14 bases are shared with TRBD2. The TCR was taken from a woman between 35 and 75 years old with stage II squamous cell lung carcinoma. Specimen: PBMCs, collected before any cancer treatment. CDR3 nucleotide sequence: TGTGCCAGCAGAGCGACTAGCGGGAGGGCCACAGATACGCAGTATTTT. This codes for CASRATSGRATDTQYF. Full variable domain (missing parts from reference TRBV7-9 and TRBJ2-3): DTGVSQNPRHKITKRGQNVTFRCDPISEHNRLYWYRQTLGQGPEFLTYFQNEAQLEKSRLLSDRFSAERPKGSFSTLEIQRTEQGDSAMYLCASRATSGRATDTQYFGPGTRLTVL.